This entry concerns a single T cell receptor (beta chain). No antigen is known for it. The entry originates in a study of cytomegalovirus exposure and HLA in healthy donors. Whole-study results and caveats: First-cohort TCR clusters tended to co-occur in the 90 to 150 validation repertoires, a later analysis found. The study flagged roughly 160 TCR beta chains as cytomegalovirus-associated. Confirmation was obtained in vitro that three CMV-associated chains are specific for CMV antigens.

The donors were in the roughly 130-subject validation cohort, distinct from the 666-subject first cohort. V was clipped by 6 bases and J by 3 bases, with 9 bases between them. Germline V gene lookup returns CDR1 SNHLY and CDR2 FYNNEI. The CDR3 sequence is 13 residues long. Here immunoSEQ multiplex PCR was the method, and the copy in TCRdb shows in-frame clones only, minus some. Altogether about 160,000 clones are present, roughly 90% being singletons, with the ten largest covering 2% to 2.5%. The sample taken for sequencing was PBMCs. The receptor was derived from a woman aged 18-29 years in good health and CMV-seronegative. The chain couples TRBV2 to TRBJ1-5; D is perhaps TRBD1 (6 bases). For the CDR3, the DNA is TGTGCCAGCAGACAGGGCCCCAATCAGCCCCAGCATTTT. Protein product: CASRQGPNQPQHF.